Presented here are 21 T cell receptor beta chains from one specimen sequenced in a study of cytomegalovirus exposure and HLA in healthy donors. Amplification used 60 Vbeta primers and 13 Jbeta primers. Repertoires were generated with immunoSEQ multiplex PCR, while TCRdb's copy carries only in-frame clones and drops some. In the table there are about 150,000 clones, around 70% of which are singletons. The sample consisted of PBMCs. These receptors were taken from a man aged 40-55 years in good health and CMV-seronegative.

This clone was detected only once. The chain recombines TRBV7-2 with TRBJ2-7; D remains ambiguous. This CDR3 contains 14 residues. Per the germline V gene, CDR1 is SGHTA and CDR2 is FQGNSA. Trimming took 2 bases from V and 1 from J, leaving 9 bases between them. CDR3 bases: TGTGCCAGCAGCTTATTAGTTTCTTCCTACGAGCAGTACTTC. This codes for CASSLLVSSYEQYF.

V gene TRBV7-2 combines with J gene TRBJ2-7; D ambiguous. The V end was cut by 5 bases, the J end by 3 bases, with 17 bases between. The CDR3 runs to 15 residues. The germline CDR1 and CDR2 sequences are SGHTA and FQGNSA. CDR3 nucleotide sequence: TGTGCCAGCAGCCTAAGTTTTTGGGCTGACTACGAGCAGTACTTC. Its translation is CASSLSFWADYEQYF.

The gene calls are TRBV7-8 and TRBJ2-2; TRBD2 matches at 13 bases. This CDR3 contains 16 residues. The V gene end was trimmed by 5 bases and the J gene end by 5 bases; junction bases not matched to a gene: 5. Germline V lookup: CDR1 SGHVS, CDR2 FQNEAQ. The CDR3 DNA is TGTGCCAGCAGCGCGGGACTAGCGGGGACTACCGGGGAGCTGTTTTTT. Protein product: CASSAGLAGTTGELFF.

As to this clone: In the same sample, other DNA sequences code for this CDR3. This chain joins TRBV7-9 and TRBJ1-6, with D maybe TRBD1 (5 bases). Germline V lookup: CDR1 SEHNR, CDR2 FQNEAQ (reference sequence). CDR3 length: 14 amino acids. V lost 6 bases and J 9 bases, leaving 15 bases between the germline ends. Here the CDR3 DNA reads TGTGCCAGCAGTATCGGGGGAGGTAGTTCACCCCTCCACTTT. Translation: CASSIGGGSSPLHF.

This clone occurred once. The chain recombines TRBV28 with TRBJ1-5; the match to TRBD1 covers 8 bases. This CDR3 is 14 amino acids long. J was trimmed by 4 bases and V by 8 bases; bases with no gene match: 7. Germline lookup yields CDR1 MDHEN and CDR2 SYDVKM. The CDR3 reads CASYDRGENQPQHF. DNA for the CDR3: TGTGCCAGCTATGACAGGGGCGAGAATCAGCCCCAGCATTTT.

CDR3 protein: CASRWGQGPSYEQYF. The CDR3, as DNA: TGTGCCAGCAGATGGGGACAGGGGCCTTCCTACGAGCAGTACTTC. The J gene is TRBJ2-7, the V gene TRBV6-1; 10 bases line up with TRBD1. Germline CDR1 and CDR2: MNHNS and SASEGT. The ends lost 6 bases at V and 1 base at J; junction bases unmatched: 6. This CDR3 has 15 amino acids.

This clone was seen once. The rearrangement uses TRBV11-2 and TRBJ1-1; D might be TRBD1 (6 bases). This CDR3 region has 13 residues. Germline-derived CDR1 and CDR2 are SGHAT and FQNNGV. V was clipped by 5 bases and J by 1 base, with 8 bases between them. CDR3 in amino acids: CASSEQGNTEAFF. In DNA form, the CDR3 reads TGTGCCAGCAGCGAACAGGGGAACACTGAAGCTTTCTTT. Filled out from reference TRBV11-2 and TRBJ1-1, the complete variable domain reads EAGVAQSPRYKIIEKRQSVAFWCNPISGHATLYWYQQILGQGPKLLIQFQNNGVVDDSQLPKDRFSAERLKGVDSTLKIQPAKLEDSAVYLCASSEQGNTEAFFGQGTRLTVV.

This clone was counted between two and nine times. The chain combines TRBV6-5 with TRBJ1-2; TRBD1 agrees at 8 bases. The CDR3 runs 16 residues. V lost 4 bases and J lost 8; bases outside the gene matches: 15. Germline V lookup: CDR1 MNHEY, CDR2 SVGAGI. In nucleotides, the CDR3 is TGTGCCAGCAGTTCAACCGACCGCAGGGGGCGCGGGGGCTACACCTTC. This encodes CASSSTDRRGRGGYTF.

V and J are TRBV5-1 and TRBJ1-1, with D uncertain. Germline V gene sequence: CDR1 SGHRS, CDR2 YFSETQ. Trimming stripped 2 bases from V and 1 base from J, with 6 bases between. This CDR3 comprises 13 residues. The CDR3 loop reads CASSLTENTEAFF. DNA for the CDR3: TGCGCCAGCAGCTTAACAGAGAACACTGAAGCTTTCTTT.

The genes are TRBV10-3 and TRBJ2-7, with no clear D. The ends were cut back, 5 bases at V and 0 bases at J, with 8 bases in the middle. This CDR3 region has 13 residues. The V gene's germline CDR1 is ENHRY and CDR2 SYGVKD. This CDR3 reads CAISNPGSYEQYF. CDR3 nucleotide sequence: TGTGCCATCAGTAATCCAGGCTCCTACGAGCAGTACTTC.

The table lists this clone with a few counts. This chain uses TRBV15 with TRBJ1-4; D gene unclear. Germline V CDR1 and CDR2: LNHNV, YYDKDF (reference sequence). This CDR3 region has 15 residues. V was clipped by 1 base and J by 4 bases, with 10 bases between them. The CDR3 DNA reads TGTGCCACCAGCAGAGGTGTCGGGGATAATGAAAAACTGTTTTTT. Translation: CATSRGVGDNEKLFF. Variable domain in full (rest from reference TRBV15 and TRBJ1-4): DAMVIQNPRYQVTQFGKPVTLSCSQTLNHNVMYWYQQKSSQAPKLLFHYYDKDFNNEADTPDNFQSRRPNTSFCFLDIRSPGLGDTAMYLCATSRGVGDNEKLFFGSGTQLSVL.

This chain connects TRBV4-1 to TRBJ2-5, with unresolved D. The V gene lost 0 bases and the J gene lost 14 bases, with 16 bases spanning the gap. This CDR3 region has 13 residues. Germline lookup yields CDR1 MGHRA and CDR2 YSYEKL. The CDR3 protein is CASSQEPTTTPYF. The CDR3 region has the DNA TGCGCCAGCAGCCAAGAGCCCACCACAACCCCCTACTTC.

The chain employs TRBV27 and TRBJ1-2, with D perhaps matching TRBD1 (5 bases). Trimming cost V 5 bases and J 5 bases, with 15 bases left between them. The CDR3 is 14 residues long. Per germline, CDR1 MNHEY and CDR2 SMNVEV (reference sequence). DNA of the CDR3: TGTGCCAGCAGTATCCGGGGGATAGGTTATGGCTACACCTTC. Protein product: CASSIRGIGYGYTF.

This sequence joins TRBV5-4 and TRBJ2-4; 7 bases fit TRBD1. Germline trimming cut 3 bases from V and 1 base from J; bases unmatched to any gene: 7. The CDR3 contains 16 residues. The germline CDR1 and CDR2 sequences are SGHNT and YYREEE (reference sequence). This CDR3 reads CASSWDRSVAKNIQYF. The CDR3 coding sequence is TGTGCCAGCAGCTGGGACAGATCGGTCGCCAAAAACATTCAGTACTTC.

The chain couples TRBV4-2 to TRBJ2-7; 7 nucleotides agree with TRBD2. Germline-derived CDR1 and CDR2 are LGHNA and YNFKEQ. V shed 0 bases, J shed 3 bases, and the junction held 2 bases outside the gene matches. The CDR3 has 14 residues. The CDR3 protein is CASSQDERGYEQYF. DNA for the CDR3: TGTGCCAGCAGCCAAGATGAGCGGGGCTACGAGCAGTACTTC.

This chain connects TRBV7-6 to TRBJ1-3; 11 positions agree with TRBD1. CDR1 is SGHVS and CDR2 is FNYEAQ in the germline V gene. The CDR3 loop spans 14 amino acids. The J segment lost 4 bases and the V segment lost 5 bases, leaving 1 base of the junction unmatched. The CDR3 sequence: CASSGQGAGNTIYF. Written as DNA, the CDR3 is TGTGCCAGCAGCGGACAGGGGGCCGGAAACACCATATATTTT.

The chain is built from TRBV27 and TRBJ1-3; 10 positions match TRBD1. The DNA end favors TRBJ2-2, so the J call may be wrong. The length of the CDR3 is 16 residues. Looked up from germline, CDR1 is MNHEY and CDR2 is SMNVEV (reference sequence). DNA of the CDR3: TGTGCCAGCACCTGGGGGACAGGGGTTGACACCGGGGAGCTGTTTTTT. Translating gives CASTWGTGVDTGELFF.

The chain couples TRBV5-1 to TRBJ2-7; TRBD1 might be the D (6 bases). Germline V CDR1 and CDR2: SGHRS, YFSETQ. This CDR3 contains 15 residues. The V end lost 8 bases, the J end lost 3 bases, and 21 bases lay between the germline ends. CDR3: CASFFSPGQIYEQYF. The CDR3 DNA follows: TGCGCCAGTTTCTTCTCCCCGGGACAAATCTACGAGCAGTACTTC.

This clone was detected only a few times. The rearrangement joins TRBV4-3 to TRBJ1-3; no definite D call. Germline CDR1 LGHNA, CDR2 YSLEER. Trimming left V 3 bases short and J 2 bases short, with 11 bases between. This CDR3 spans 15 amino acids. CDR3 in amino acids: CASSQDGGTGNTIYF. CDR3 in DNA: TGCGCCAGCAGCCAGGACGGAGGGACTGGAAACACCATATATTTT.

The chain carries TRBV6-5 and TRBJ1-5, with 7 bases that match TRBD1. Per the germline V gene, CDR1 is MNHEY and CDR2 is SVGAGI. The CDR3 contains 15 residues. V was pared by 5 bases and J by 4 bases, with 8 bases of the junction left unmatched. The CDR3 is CASSRQGGGNQPQHF. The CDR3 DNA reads TGTGCCAGCAGTCGACAGGGAGGAGGGAATCAGCCCCAGCATTTT.

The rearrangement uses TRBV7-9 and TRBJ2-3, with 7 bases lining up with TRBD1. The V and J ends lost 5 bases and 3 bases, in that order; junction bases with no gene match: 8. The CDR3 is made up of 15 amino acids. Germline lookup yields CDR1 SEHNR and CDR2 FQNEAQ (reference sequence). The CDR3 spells CASSVDRVWTDTQYF. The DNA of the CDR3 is TGTGCCAGCAGCGTCGACAGGGTTTGGACAGATACGCAGTATTTT.